The 5 T cell receptor beta chains in this list originate from one sample, sequenced in a study of identifying expanded T cells in peripheral blood. Sequencing was performed with immunoSEQ multiplex PCR; in TCRdb, only in-frame clones are kept and a portion is missing. This sample has about 54,000 clones; over 85% occur once, and the top ten carry 3.6%. Sequenced: blood. Source of these receptors: a person aged 18 to 75 in good health.

The DNA of the CDR3 is TGTGCCAGCAGTCCGGGGGGACCAATAGCCAAAAACATTCAGTACTTC. Amino acid sequence: CASSPGGPIAKNIQYF. The rearrangement links TRBV28 to TRBJ2-4, with 7 bases fitting TRBD2. The V gene end was trimmed by 5 bases and the J gene end by 0 bases; junction bases not matched to a gene: 7. The CDR3 consists of 16 residues. Germline loops: CDR1 MDHEN, CDR2 SYDVKM.

This chain joins TRBV14 and TRBJ1-2; D is unclear. Trimming took off 0 bases at V and 8 bases at J, with 13 bases between the two ends. Germline CDR1 SGHDN, CDR2 FVKESK. The CDR3 has 14 amino acids. The CDR3 protein is CASSQEARLEGYTF. Written as DNA, the CDR3 is TGTGCCAGCAGCCAAGAGGCTAGACTCGAAGGCTACACCTTC.

V usage is TRBV27 and J usage is TRBJ2-5, with a tentative D call TRBD2 (5 bases). This CDR3 comprises 14 residues. Trimming cost V 6 bases and J 4 bases, with 15 bases left between them. Germline CDR1 reads MNHEY; CDR2 reads SMNVEV (reference sequence). The chain's CDR3 is CASREEVGGETQYF. The CDR3 DNA reads as TGTGCCAGCAGAGAGGAAGTAGGAGGAGAGACCCAGTACTTC.

This clone was seen once. V gene TRBV7-2 combines with J gene TRBJ1-3; TRBD1 agrees at 8 bases. V shed 0 bases, J shed 8 bases, and the junction held 3 bases outside the gene matches. CDR3 size: 14 residues. The germline gives CDR1 SGHTA, CDR2 FQGNSA. Here the CDR3 reads CASSLARGLDTIYF. Here the CDR3 DNA reads TGTGCCAGCAGCTTAGCCAGGGGGCTGGACACCATATATTTT.

The chain links TRBV11-2 to TRBJ2-7; TRBD1 matches at 7 bases. After removal of 5 bases from V and 0 bases from J, the junction contained 16 bases not matched to a gene. Germline CDR1 reads SGHAT; CDR2 reads FQNNGV. This CDR3 has 18 residues. The CDR3 nucleotides are TGTGCCAGCAGCGCCATCTCGAGGGGGCGGATGACCTCCTACGAGCAGTACTTC. It codes for CASSAISRGRMTSYEQYF.